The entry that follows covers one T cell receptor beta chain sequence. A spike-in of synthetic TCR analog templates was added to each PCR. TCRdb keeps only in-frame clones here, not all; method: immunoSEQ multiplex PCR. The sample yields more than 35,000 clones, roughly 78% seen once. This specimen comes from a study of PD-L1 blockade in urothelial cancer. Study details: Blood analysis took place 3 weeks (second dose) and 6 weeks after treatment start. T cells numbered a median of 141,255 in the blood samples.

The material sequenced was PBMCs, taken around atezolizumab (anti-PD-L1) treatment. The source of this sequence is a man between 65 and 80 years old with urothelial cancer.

The CDR3 nucleotides are TGCAGCGTTGAAGAGGGCAGCTCCTACGAGCAGTACTTC. Its translation: CSVEEGSSYEQYF. This chain connects TRBV29-1 to TRBJ2-7, with no clear D. This CDR3 comprises 13 residues. Germline V CDR1 and CDR2: SQVTM, ANQGSEA. Trimming took 0 bases from V and 0 from J, leaving 6 bases between them.